This TCR beta chain was captured by sequencing in a study of shared clonotypes between healthy human individuals. Method: immunoSEQ multiplex PCR; TCRdb's copy keeps in-frame clones and lacks some. The data show 450,000 to 500,000 clones, 70% to 80% seen once. The CDR3 covers 14 residues. Trimming shortened V by 7 bases and J by 7 bases, and 17 bases separated the two germline ends. Germline V gives CDR1 LNHDA, CDR2 SQIVND (reference sequence). This clone was seen a single time. The receptor was isolated from a woman between 40 and 55 years old in good health. Some clones in this sample may be carry-over from other donors' samples. The chain is built from TRBV19 and TRBJ2-1; D tentatively fits TRBD1 or TRBD2 (5 bases each). Sequenced input: PBMCs. CDR3 loop: CASNSGQPGNEQFF. The DNA for the CDR3 is TGTGCCAGTAACTCTGGACAACCGGGGAATGAGCAGTTCTTC.